This TCR beta chain was captured by sequencing in a study of cytomegalovirus exposure and HLA in healthy donors. Broader study findings: Information on immune exposure was restricted to one variable (CMV serostatus).

CDR1 is LNHDA, CDR2 SQIVND, per germline (reference sequence). The CDR3 loop spans 17 amino acids. Trimming stripped 5 bases from V and 0 bases from J, with 17 bases between. This clone occurred once. Its antigen is not identified. A multiplex PCR was run with 60 Vbeta primers and 13 Jbeta primers. This table comes from immunoSEQ multiplex PCR, and its TCRdb copy is limited to in-frame clones, with some not included. This table has 130,000 to 150,000 clones, over 70% appearing once. This receptor was identified in a woman aged 40 to 50 in good health and CMV-seropositive. The sample consisted of PBMCs. V usage is TRBV19 and J usage is TRBJ1-5, with D possibly being TRBD1 (6 bases). The DNA for the CDR3 is TGTGCCAGTAGTTTACAGGGACCTCTGATTAGCAATCAGCCCCAGCATTTT. Protein product: CASSLQGPLISNQPQHF. The whole variable domain, filled in from reference TRBV19 and TRBJ1-5, reads DGGITQSPKYLFRKEGQNVTLSCEQNLNHDAMYWYRQDPGQGLRLIYYSQIVNDFQKGDIAEGYSVSREKKESFPLTVTSAQKNPTAFYLCASSLQGPLISNQPQHFGDGTRLSIL.